A selection of T cell receptor beta chains follows, all from one sample in a study of metastatic and nonmetastatic thyroid tumors. TCRdb ran MiXCR on the PCR reads. The top ten hold over 15% of the sample, which has over 10,000 clones, 26% seen once. Sample: tumor tissue. These receptors originate from a female donor with papillary thyroid cancer or a benign thyroid nodule (not recorded which). Some clones in this sample may be carry-over from other donors' samples. Each CDR3 is given with its conserved first and last residue. The D gene is left open where the match is weak. Part of the rows lack a size; the others show once, few, many or a class for expanded clones.

>TRBV6-1|few|TRBJ2-1|15|-
TGTGCCAGCAGTGTGTTGTGGGGGGGCCACAATGAGCAGTTCTTC
CASSVLWGGHNEQFF
>TRBV12-3/TRBV12-4|-|TRBJ1-1|14|TRBD1
TGTGCCAGCAGTGCCCGGACAGGGGTTACTGAAGCTTTCTTT
CASSARTGVTEAFF
>TRBV7-2|-|TRBJ2-3|13|-
TGTGCCAGCAGCTTAATAGTTACAGATACGCAGTATTTT
CASSLIVTDTQYF
>TRBV28|many|TRBJ1-2|17|TRBD1
TGTGCCAGCAGTTCCCCAGCTGGCGGCAGGGGGACCTATGGCTACACCTTC
CASSSPAGGRGTYGYTF
>TRBV28|few|TRBJ2-3|14|-
TGTGCCAGCAGTTTAGGTCATACCACAGATACGCAGTATTTT
CASSLGHTTDTQYF
>TRBV10-3|many|TRBJ1-1|13|-
TGTGCCCTCCGGACAGACTTGAACACTGAAGCTTTCTTT
CALRTDLNTEAFF
>TRBV11-2|-|TRBJ2-1|16|TRBD1
TGTGCCAGCAGCTCCCTGGCGATGGGACAGGGGGACGGGCAGTTCTTC
CASSSLAMGQGDGQFF
>TRBV6-9|medium-sized|TRBJ2-7|10|-
TGTGCCAGCTGGGGCTACGAGCAGTACTTC
CASWGYEQYF
>TRBV7-8|many|TRBJ2-7|15|-
TGTGCCAGCAGCCTTTACGGGACGGAGTCCTACGAGCAGTACTTC
CASSLYGTESYEQYF
>TRBV6-5|-|TRBJ1-1|15|-
TGTGCCAGCAGTTACTCCTGGGTTATGAACACTGAAGCTTTCTTT
CASSYSWVMNTEAFF
>TRBV6-5|-|TRBJ1-2|13|TRBD1
TGTGCCAGCAGTTACAGGACAGGGTATGGCTACACCTTC
CASSYRTGYGYTF
>TRBV10-3|medium-sized|TRBJ2-7|14|TRBD1
TGTGCCATCGGGAACGCCAGGGGGCATGGGGAGCAGTACTTC
CAIGNARGHGEQYF
>TRBV6-1|-|TRBJ1-3|15|-
TGTGCCAGCAGCGCTACCGGGACCTCTGGAAACACCATATATTTT
CASSATGTSGNTIYF
>TRBV19|medium-sized|TRBJ2-5|15|TRBD1
TGTGCCAGTAGTATCAACGGGGACAGGTCTGGGACCCAGTACTTC
CASSINGDRSGTQYF
>TRBV20-1|-|TRBJ2-2|15|-
TGCAGTGCTAGAGTGGGGGACTCGAACACCGGGGAGCTGTTTTTT
CSARVGDSNTGELFF
>TRBV6-1|-|TRBJ1-6|17|-
TGTGCCAGCAGTGAAAGCTGGGCGGGGGGCTCAAACTCACCCCTCCACTTT
CASSESWAGGSNSPLHF
>TRBV28|few|TRBJ1-3|14|TRBD1
TGTGCCAGCAGTCGCACAGGGGCCGGAAACACCATATATTTT
CASSRTGAGNTIYF
>TRBV7-2|many|TRBJ2-3|14|-
TGTGCCAGCAGCTTAGCGGAGTACACAGATACGCAGTATTTT
CASSLAEYTDTQYF
>TRBV5-1|once|TRBJ1-1|16|-
TGCGCCAGCAGCTTGTCCCCCTCGTGGGAGAACACTGAAGCTTTCTTT
CASSLSPSWENTEAFF
>TRBV11-1|many|TRBJ1-1|16|-
TGTGCCAGCAGCTTAGATAATTCCAGGATGAACACTGAAGCTTTCTTT
CASSLDNSRMNTEAFF
>TRBV7-9|few|TRBJ1-1|14|-
TGTGCCAGCAGCGGCGGGGGGTGGAACACTGAAGCTTTCTTT
CASSGGGWNTEAFF
>TRBV11-2|once|TRBJ2-2|17|TRBD2
TGTGCCAGCAGCGCCCGTTTACTAGCGGGAGGGCCCGGGGAGCTGTTTTTT
CASSARLLAGGPGELFF
>TRBV5-1|-|TRBJ2-7|14|-
TGCGCCAGCAGCCCAACGGGGTCTTCCTACGAGCAGTACTTC
CASSPTGSSYEQYF
>TRBV7-3|many|TRBJ2-4|14|TRBD2
TGTGCCAGCAGCTCCATGGGACTAGCGGGTATTCAGTACTTC
CASSSMGLAGIQYF
>TRBV20-1|-|TRBJ2-7|16|TRBD2
TGCAGTGCTAGAATCTTCTCTAGCGGGGAACACTACGAGCAGTACTTC
CSARIFSSGEHYEQYF
>TRBV7-2|many|TRBJ2-3|15|TRBD2
TGTGCCAGCAGCTTAGTTGTGACTAGCGGGAGTACGCAGTATTTT
CASSLVVTSGSTQYF